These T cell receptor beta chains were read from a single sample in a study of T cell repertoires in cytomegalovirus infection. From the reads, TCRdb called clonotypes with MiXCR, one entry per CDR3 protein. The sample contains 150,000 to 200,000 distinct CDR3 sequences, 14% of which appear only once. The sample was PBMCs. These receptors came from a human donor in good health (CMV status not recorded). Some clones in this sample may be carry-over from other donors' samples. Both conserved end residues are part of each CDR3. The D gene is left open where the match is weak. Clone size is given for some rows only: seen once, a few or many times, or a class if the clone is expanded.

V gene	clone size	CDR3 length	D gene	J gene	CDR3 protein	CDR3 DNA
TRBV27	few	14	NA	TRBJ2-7	CASSLQRDGDEQYF	TGTGCCAGCAGTTTACAGAGGGACGGGGACGAGCAGTACTTC
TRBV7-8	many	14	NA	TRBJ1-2	CASSPRDGLSGYTF	TGTGCCAGCAGCCCCCGGGACGGTTTATCTGGCTACACCTTC
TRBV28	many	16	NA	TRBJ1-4	CASSADSIGTNEKLFF	TGTGCCAGCAGTGCCGACTCAATAGGGACTAATGAAAAACTGTTTTTT
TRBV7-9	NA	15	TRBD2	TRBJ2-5	CASSSRLAGLETQYF	TGTGCCAGCAGCTCCCGACTAGCAGGACTTGAGACCCAGTACTTC
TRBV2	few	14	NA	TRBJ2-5	CASSEGAKRLTQYF	TGTGCCAGCAGTGAAGGGGCTAAGAGGTTGACCCAGTACTTC
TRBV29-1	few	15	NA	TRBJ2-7	CSVEDSGIGAYEQYF	TGCAGCGTTGAAGATTCTGGGATAGGCGCCTACGAGCAGTACTTC
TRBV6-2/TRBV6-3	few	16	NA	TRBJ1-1	CASSYLQGGANTEAFF	TGTGCCAGCAGTTACCTACAGGGTGGGGCGAACACTGAAGCTTTCTTT
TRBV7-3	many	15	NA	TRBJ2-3	CASSLISGPTDTQYF	TGTGCCAGCAGCTTAATATCGGGACCCACAGATACGCAGTATTTT
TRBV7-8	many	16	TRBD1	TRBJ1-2	CASSLGEGQGPFGYTF	TGTGCCAGCAGCTTAGGGGAGGGACAGGGCCCTTTCGGCTACACCTTC
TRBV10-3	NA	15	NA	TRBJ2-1	CAISGGPNSYNEQFF	TGTGCCATCAGTGGGGGGCCTAACTCCTACAATGAGCAGTTCTTC
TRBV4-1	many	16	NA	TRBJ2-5	CASSQVAEGSRETQYF	TGCGCCAGCAGCCAAGTTGCTGAGGGTAGTCGCGAGACCCAGTACTTC
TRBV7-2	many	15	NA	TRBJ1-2	CASSLAVTGRYGYTF	TGTGCCAGCAGCTTAGCCGTAACAGGGAGGTATGGCTACACCTTC
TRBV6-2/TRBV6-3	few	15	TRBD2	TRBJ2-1	CASSERELAVTEQFF	TGTGCCAGCAGCGAGAGGGAACTAGCGGTCACCGAGCAGTTCTTC
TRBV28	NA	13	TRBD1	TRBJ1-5	CASKGQGSQPQHF	TGTGCCAGCAAAGGACAGGGGTCCCAGCCCCAGCATTTT
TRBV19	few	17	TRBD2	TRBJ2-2	CASRARGLAGDTGELFF	TGTGCCAGTAGGGCGAGAGGACTAGCGGGAGACACCGGGGAGCTGTTTTTT
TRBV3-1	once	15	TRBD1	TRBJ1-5	CASSRGTGTNQPQHF	TGTGCCAGCAGCCGAGGGACAGGCACAAATCAGCCCCAGCATTTT
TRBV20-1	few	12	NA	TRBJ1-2	CSASWGGHGYTF	TGCAGTGCTAGCTGGGGGGGCCATGGCTACACCTTC
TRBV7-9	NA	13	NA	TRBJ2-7	CASSSIIDYEQYF	TGTGCCAGCAGCTCCATAATTGACTACGAGCAGTACTTC
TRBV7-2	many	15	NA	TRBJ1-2	CASSQAGVIGYGYTF	TGTGCCAGCAGCCAGGCGGGGGTGATCGGCTATGGCTACACCTTC
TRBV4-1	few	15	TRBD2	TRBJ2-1	CASSQGLAGTNEQFF	TGCGCCAGCAGCCAAGGACTAGCGGGGACTAATGAGCAGTTCTTC
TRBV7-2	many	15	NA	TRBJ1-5	CASSFDAGGNQPQHF	TGTGCCAGCAGCTTCGACGCGGGGGGTAATCAGCCCCAGCATTTT
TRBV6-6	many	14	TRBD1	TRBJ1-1	CASSPGQMNTEAFF	TGTGCCAGCAGCCCGGGACAGATGAACACTGAAGCTTTCTTT
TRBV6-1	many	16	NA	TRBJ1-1	CASSWVRQTMNTEAFF	TGTGCCAGCAGCTGGGTGAGACAGACCATGAACACTGAAGCTTTCTTT
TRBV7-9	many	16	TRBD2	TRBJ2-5	CASSLRGLAGGETQYF	TGTGCCAGCAGCTTAAGAGGGCTAGCGGGAGGCGAGACCCAGTACTTC
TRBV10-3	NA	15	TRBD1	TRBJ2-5	CAISDPGGAEETQYF	TGTGCCATCAGTGACCCAGGGGGCGCGGAGGAGACCCAGTACTTC
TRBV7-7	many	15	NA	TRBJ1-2	CASSLEALRNGGYTF	TGTGCTAGCAGCTTAGAAGCTCTCCGGAACGGGGGCTACACCTTC
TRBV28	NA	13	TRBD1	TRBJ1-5	CAGKGQGNQPQHF	TGTGCCGGCAAGGGACAGGGTAATCAGCCCCAGCATTTT
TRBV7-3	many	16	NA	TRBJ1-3	CASSSGPRDLGNTIYF	TGTGCCAGCAGCTCGGGACCCAGAGATCTTGGAAACACCATATATTTT
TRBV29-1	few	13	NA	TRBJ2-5	CSVEGRTVETQYF	TGCAGCGTTGAAGGGAGGACAGTGGAGACCCAGTACTTC
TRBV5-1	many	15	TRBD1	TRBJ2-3	CASSSGQGPTDTQYF	TGCGCCAGCAGCTCGGGACAGGGTCCCACAGATACGCAGTATTTT
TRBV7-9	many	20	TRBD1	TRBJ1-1	CASSLANQGGWWTMNTEAFF	TGTGCCAGCAGCTTAGCCAATCAGGGGGGTTGGTGGACGATGAACACTGAAGCTTTCTTT
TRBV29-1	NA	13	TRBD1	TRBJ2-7	CSVGQGVTYEQYF	TGCAGCGTGGGGCAGGGGGTAACCTACGAGCAGTACTTC
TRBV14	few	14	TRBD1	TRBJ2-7	CASSPMTGFYEQYF	TGTGCCAGCAGCCCTATGACAGGGTTCTACGAGCAGTACTTC
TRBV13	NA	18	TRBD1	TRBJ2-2	CASSLQGAARLNTGELFF	TGTGCCAGCAGCCTACAGGGGGCCGCACGGTTGAACACCGGGGAGCTGTTTTTT
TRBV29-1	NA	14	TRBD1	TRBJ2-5	CSVEDRGLGKTQYF	TGCAGCGTTGAAGACAGGGGGCTAGGGAAGACCCAGTACTTC
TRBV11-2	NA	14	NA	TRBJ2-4	CASSSREDRNIQYF	TGTGCCAGCAGCTCTAGAGAGGACAGAAACATTCAGTACTTC
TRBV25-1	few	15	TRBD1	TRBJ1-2	CASSKGQAAGYGYTF	TGTGCCAGCAGTAAAGGACAGGCTGCGGGCTATGGCTACACCTTC
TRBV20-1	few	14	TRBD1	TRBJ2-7	CSARPGTGSYEQYF	TGCAGTGCTAGACCCGGGACAGGATCCTACGAGCAGTACTTC
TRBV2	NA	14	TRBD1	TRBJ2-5	CASGLDRGLETQYF	TGTGCCAGCGGATTGGACAGGGGGCTTGAGACCCAGTACTTC
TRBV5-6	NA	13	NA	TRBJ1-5	CASSFGVNQPQHF	TGTGCCAGCAGCTTTGGGGTCAATCAGCCCCAGCATTTT
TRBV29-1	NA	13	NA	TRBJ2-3	CSVDRESTDTQYF	TGCAGCGTTGATCGCGAAAGCACAGATACGCAGTATTTT
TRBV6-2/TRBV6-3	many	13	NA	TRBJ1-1	CASSPQVRTEAFF	TGTGCCAGCAGCCCACAGGTTCGCACTGAAGCTTTCTTT
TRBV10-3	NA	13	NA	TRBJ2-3	CAISLGSTDTQYF	TGTGCCATCAGTTTGGGTAGCACAGATACGCAGTATTTT
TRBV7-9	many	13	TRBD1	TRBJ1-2	CASSYGTANGYTF	TGTGCCAGCAGCTACGGGACAGCTAATGGCTACACCTTC
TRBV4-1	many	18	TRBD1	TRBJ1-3	CASSQEGDRLISGNTIYF	TGCGCCAGCAGCCAAGAGGGGGACAGGCTAATTTCTGGAAACACCATATATTTT
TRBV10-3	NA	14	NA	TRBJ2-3	CAISDGVGTDTQYF	TGTGCCATCAGTGACGGCGTGGGCACAGATACGCAGTATTTT
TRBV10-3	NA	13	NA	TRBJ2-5	CATQRQYQETQYF	TGTGCCACCCAGCGACAGTACCAAGAGACCCAGTACTTC
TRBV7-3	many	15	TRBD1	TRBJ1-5	CASSLTGTGNQPQHF	TGTGCCAGCAGCTTAACGGGGACAGGCAATCAGCCCCAGCATTTT
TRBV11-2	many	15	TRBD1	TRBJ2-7	CASSLRTGAPYEQYF	TGTGCCAGCAGCTTACGGACAGGGGCGCCCTACGAGCAGTACTTC
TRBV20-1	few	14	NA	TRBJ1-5	CSASIGVSNQPQHF	TGCAGTGCTAGTATCGGGGTCTCCAATCAGCCCCAGCATTTT
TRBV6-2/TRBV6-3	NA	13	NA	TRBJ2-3	CASSYVRADTQYF	TGTGCCAGCAGTTACGTCAGAGCAGATACGCAGTATTTT
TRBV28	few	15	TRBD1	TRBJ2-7	CASSWDRERSYEQYF	TGTGCCAGCAGTTGGGACAGGGAAAGGTCCTACGAGCAGTACTTC
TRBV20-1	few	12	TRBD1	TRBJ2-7	CSARGEPGQTYF	TGCAGTGCTAGAGGTGAACCGGGACAGACATACTTC
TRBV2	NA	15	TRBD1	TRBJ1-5	CASSTDRRSNQPQHF	TGTGCCAGCAGTACGGACAGGCGTAGCAATCAGCCCCAGCATTTT
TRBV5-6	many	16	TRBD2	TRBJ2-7	CASSPGLAAASHEQYF	TGTGCCAGCAGCCCCGGACTAGCGGCCGCTAGCCACGAGCAGTACTTC
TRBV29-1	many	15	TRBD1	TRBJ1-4	CSVEDLGQGFEKLFF	TGCAGCGTTGAAGATTTGGGACAGGGGTTTGAAAAACTGTTTTTT
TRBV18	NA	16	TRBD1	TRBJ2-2	CASSPRQGGDTGELFF	TGTGCCAGCTCACCCCGACAAGGGGGCGACACCGGGGAGCTGTTTTTT
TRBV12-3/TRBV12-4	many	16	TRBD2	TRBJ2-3	CASSRASGGAANTQYF	TGTGCCAGCAGTCGCGCTAGCGGGGGGGCCGCGAATACGCAGTATTTT
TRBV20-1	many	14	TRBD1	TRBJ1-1	CSAPDRVMNTEAFF	TGCAGTGCTCCCGACAGGGTAATGAACACTGAAGCTTTCTTT
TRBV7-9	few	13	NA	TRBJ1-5	CASSGGGNQPQHF	TGTGCCAGCAGCGGAGGAGGCAATCAGCCCCAGCATTTT